The next 21 T cell receptor beta chains were all read from a single sample in a study of T-cell memory formation after mild COVID-19. From the 5' RACE reads, TCRdb called clonotypes with MiXCR, one entry per CDR3 protein. The data show roughly 320,000 distinct CDR3 sequences, 25% to 30% seen once. Material: PBMCs or a T cell subset sorted from them (not recorded which). The receptors were sampled from an adult woman who had mild COVID-19 (a few samples of this study predate the infection). Cell type and time point are not known.

The chain employs TRBV29-1 and TRBJ1-2; 8 bases are shared with TRBD1. Looked up from germline, CDR1 is SQVTM and CDR2 is ANQGSEA. The ends lost 3 bases at V and 5 bases at J; junction bases unmatched: 5. This CDR3 has 13 residues. CDR3 coding DNA: TGCAGCGTTGACAGGACAGGGCAATATGGCTACACCTTC. This sequence encodes CSVDRTGQYGYTF.

This clonotype was found a few times. V usage is TRBV4-3 and J usage is TRBJ2-7; 13 bases fit TRBD2. The germline gives CDR1 LGHNA, CDR2 YSLEER. V lost 0 bases and J lost 1; bases outside the gene matches: 9. This CDR3 spans 19 amino acids. The DNA for the CDR3 is TGCGCCAGCAGCCAAGAGGTACTAGCGGGAGGGCCCCTTTCCTACGAGCAGTACTTC. As protein: CASSQEVLAGGPLSYEQYF.

The chain links TRBV6-5 to TRBJ2-7; either TRBD1 or TRBD2 may fit D (6 bases each). Between the trimmed V and J ends, which lost 6 bases and 3 bases, there was a span of 12 bases. There are 13 residues in the CDR3. CDR1 and CDR2 (germline): MNHEY, SVGAGI. The CDR3 bases are TGTGCCAGCAGGCGGGACAACCACTACGAGCAGTACTTC. It encodes CASRRDNHYEQYF.

The rearrangement uses TRBV20-1 and TRBJ2-3, with 12 bases lining up with TRBD2. Trimming cost V 0 bases and J 7 bases; bases outside gene matches: 8. The CDR3 covers 16 residues. Germline-derived CDR1 and CDR2 are DFQATT and SNEGSKA (reference sequence). CDR3 loop: CSARDPLAGGYNTQYF. CDR3 DNA: TGCAGTGCTAGAGATCCACTAGCGGGAGGCTATAATACGCAGTATTTT.

The table lists this clonotype with a few counts. V gene TRBV24-1 combines with J gene TRBJ2-7; the D gene is possibly TRBD1 (5 bases). From germline, CDR1 is KGHDR and CDR2 SFDVKD. V lost 2 bases and J lost 2, with 12 bases in between. CDR3 size: 15 residues. CDR3 bases: TGTGCCACCAGTGATTCGAGGACATTGACCTACGAGCAGTACTTC. Amino acid sequence: CATSDSRTLTYEQYF.

CDR3 in amino acids: CASSDSTSSTEQFF. The CDR3 DNA reads TGTGCCAGCAGTGACTCAACATCTTCGACTGAGCAGTTCTTC. The gene calls are TRBV6-4 and TRBJ2-1; D not certain. The V gene's germline CDR1 is MRHNA and CDR2 SNTAGT. V shed 0 bases and J shed 9 bases, with 12 bases lying between them. This CDR3 spans 14 amino acids.

The chain combines TRBV7-2 with TRBJ2-1; the D gene is possibly TRBD2 (6 bases). Germline values: CDR1 SGHTA, CDR2 FQGNSA. The CDR3 consists of 15 residues. Between the trimmed V and J ends, which lost 5 bases and 6 bases, there was a span of 17 bases. Here the CDR3 DNA reads TGTGCCAGCAGCGAACTAGCTGCGAACCTCAATGAGCAGTTCTTC. Translated: CASSELAANLNEQFF.

This rearrangement joins TRBV12-3 or TRBV12-4 to TRBJ2-7, with unresolved D. Between the trimmed V and J ends, which lost 3 bases and 6 bases, there was a span of 9 bases. CDR3 length equals 12 residues. CDR3 region: CASSFEVGEQYF. The CDR3 DNA sequence: TGTGCCAGCAGTTTTGAAGTAGGCGAGCAGTACTTC.

The CDR3 reads CSALSGDYSYNEQFF. CDR3 sequence (DNA): TGCAGTGCACTAAGCGGGGATTACTCCTACAATGAGCAGTTCTTC. The rearrangement joins TRBV20-1 to TRBJ2-1; the match to TRBD2 covers 7 bases. CDR1 is DFQATT and CDR2 is SNEGSKA in the germline V gene (reference sequence). This CDR3 region has 15 residues. V lost 6 bases and J lost 0; bases outside the gene matches: 8.

CDR3 DNA sequence: TGCGCCAGCAGCCAAACACCACGGGCCGAGCAGTACTTC. It specifies CASSQTPRAEQYF. This chain uses TRBV5-1 with TRBJ2-7; D is unclear. Trimming pared 4 bases from V and 6 bases from J, leaving 14 bases between. Germline CDR1 and CDR2: SGHRS and YFSETQ. The CDR3 loop spans 13 amino acids.

This CDR3 reads CASSWGTGTSGNTIYF. The CDR3 DNA is TGCGCCAGCAGCTGGGGAACAGGGACCTCTGGAAACACCATATATTTT. The rearrangement links TRBV5-1 to TRBJ1-3; TRBD1 might be the D (6 bases). The CDR3 runs 16 residues. V lost 3 bases and J lost 0, with 13 bases in between. Germline CDR1 and CDR2: SGHRS and YFSETQ.

This clonotype was counted a few times. This chain connects TRBV7-8 to TRBJ2-2, with a possible D match to TRBD1 (5 bases). V lost 1 base and J 7 bases, leaving 19 bases between the germline ends. This CDR3 is built from 17 residues. Germline CDR1 and CDR2: SGHVS and FQNEAQ. The CDR3 coding sequence is TGTGCCAGCAGCTTAGAGTCCGGGTCAGGGTTGAACGGGGAGCTGTTTTTT. Amino acids: CASSLESGSGLNGELFF. The whole variable domain, remainder taken from reference TRBV7-8 and TRBJ2-2, is GAGVSQSPRYKVAKRGQDVALRCDPISGHVSLFWYQQALGQGPEFLTYFQNEAQLDKSGLPSDRFFAERPEGSVSTLKIQRTQQEDSAVYLCASSLESGSGLNGELFFGEGSRLTVL.

This clonotype has just one count. The chain combines TRBV30 with TRBJ1-5, with no clear D. V was clipped by 5 bases and J by 7 bases, with 15 bases between them. This CDR3 is 13 amino acids long. CDR1 GTSNPN and CDR2 SVGIG come from the germline V gene (reference sequence). The CDR3: CAWATRGGQPQHF. CDR3 nucleotide sequence: TGTGCCTGGGCTACCCGGGGTGGGCAGCCCCAGCATTTT.

The chain uses TRBV29-1 and TRBJ1-3, with D tentatively TRBD1 (5 bases). From germline, CDR1 is SQVTM and CDR2 ANQGSEA. V lost 7 bases and J lost 3, with 10 bases in between. The CDR3 is 12 amino acids. The CDR3 is CSGRGYGNTIYF. The CDR3 bases are TGCAGCGGGAGGGGTTATGGAAACACCATATATTTT.

This clonotype occurred a few times. The rearrangement links TRBV29-1 to TRBJ1-1, with D uncertain. The germline gives CDR1 SQVTM, CDR2 ANQGSEA. V lost 3 bases and J 3 bases, leaving 14 bases between the germline ends. This CDR3 region has 14 residues. CDR3 sequence (DNA): TGCAGCGTTGATCTTCAGACGATGCACACTGAAGCTTTCTTT. It specifies CSVDLQTMHTEAFF.

The chain is built from TRBV11-2 and TRBJ2-2; perhaps TRBD1 as D (6 bases). The V and J ends lost 5 bases and 3 bases respectively, with 13 bases between them. The germline V gene encodes CDR1 SGHAT and CDR2 FQNNGV. The CDR3 runs 15 residues. CDR3 in DNA: TGTGCCAGCAGCACCGGGACACTGTACACCGGGGAGCTGTTTTTT. Its translation is CASSTGTLYTGELFF.

This clonotype showed up many times. V gene TRBV7-8 combines with J gene TRBJ2-3; the D gene is possibly TRBD1 (6 bases). The CDR3 is 17 residues long. V was shortened by 2 bases and J by 2 bases, with 17 bases between the two germline ends. Germline V gene data show CDR1 as SGHVS and CDR2 as FQNEAQ. In nucleotides, the CDR3 is TGTGCCAGCAGCTTAATCGGTGGGGGCCACATCACAGATACGCAGTATTTT. It translates to CASSLIGGGHITDTQYF.

The chain carries TRBV20-1 and TRBJ2-5; perhaps TRBD1 as D (5 bases). Germline assignment: CDR1 DFQATT and CDR2 SNEGSKA (reference sequence). The ends were cut back, 8 bases at V and 4 bases at J, with 11 bases in the middle. This CDR3 is built from 11 residues. This CDR3 reads CSIAQGETQYF. CDR3 bases: TGCAGTATCGCTCAGGGAGAGACCCAGTACTTC.

The genes are TRBV12-3 or TRBV12-4 and TRBJ1-4, with a tentative D call TRBD1 (6 bases). V shed 7 bases and J shed 8 bases, with 17 bases lying between them. This CDR3 contains 14 residues. The CDR3 loop is CASTQGRGKEKLFF. The CDR3 DNA follows: TGTGCCAGCACTCAGGGGAGGGGTAAGGAAAAACTGTTTTTT.

The chain couples TRBV14 to TRBJ2-4, with D hard to call. The V gene lost 2 bases and the J gene lost 0 bases, with 29 bases spanning the gap. The CDR3 has 22 residues. Germline-derived CDR1 and CDR2 are SGHDN and FVKESK. CDR3 sequence reads: CASSQSANWAKVRQIAKNIQYF. CDR3 DNA: TGTGCCAGCAGCCAATCAGCCAATTGGGCCAAGGTACGGCAGATAGCCAAAAACATTCAGTACTTC.

The rearrangement links TRBV7-2 to TRBJ2-3, with TRBD2 matching 14 bases. V shed 5 bases and J 1 base; nucleotides not matched to a gene: 8. In germline, CDR1 is SGHTA, CDR2 FQGNSA. This CDR3 comprises 18 residues. CDR3 in amino acids: CASSGGGLAGEGTDTQYF. The CDR3 DNA reads as TGTGCCAGCAGCGGGGGGGGACTAGCGGGAGAGGGCACAGATACGCAGTATTTT.